One and the same sample provided the 22 T cell receptor beta chains below, sequenced in a study of shared clonotypes between healthy human individuals (dated by TCRdb to 2018 to 2020). Receptors were amplified or captured by the immunoSEQ multiplex PCR assay. Drawn from immuneACCESS, this table holds only the in-frame rearrangements with V and J called that TCRdb kept. Clones are partly lost; checked studies trace under half to an unresolved V gene and leave the rest unexplained. Within this sample are about 470,000 clones, with around 79% of them counted one time only. The ten largest clones add up to approximately 13% of the sample. Sequencing was carried out using PBMCs. These receptors were obtained from a woman in her 40s in good health. Some clones in this sample may be carry-over from other donors' samples.

The chain uses TRBV19 and TRBJ1-5; weak D call: TRBD1 (5 bases). V gave up 4 bases and J gave up 5 bases, with 9 bases separating them. The germline gives CDR1 LNHDA, CDR2 SQIVND (reference sequence). The CDR3 length is 13 residues. This CDR3 is CASSSQGDQPQHF. As DNA, the CDR3 is TGTGCCAGTAGTAGCCAGGGTGATCAGCCCCAGCATTTT.

The table lists this clone with a count of one. This sequence joins TRBV4-2 and TRBJ1-2; no clear D gene. Germline lookup yields CDR1 LGHNA and CDR2 YNFKEQ. V gave up 0 bases and J gave up 6 bases, with 8 bases separating them. The CDR3 is made up of 13 amino acids. The CDR3 DNA follows: TGTGCCAGCAGCCAAGATGCCTTCAATGGCTACACCTTC. Residues: CASSQDAFNGYTF.

The V call is TRBV2, the J call TRBJ2-1, with D possibly being TRBD2 (5 bases). V lost 7 bases, J lost 3 bases, and 10 bases lay in between. This CDR3 is built from 13 residues. Germline-derived CDR1 and CDR2 are SNHLY and FYNNEI. CDR3 coding DNA: TGTGCCAGCAAGCGGACTCGCTACAATGAGCAGTTCTTC. This translates into CASKRTRYNEQFF.

The chain recombines TRBV18 with TRBJ2-6; D is perhaps TRBD1 (6 bases). Germline CDR1 and CDR2: KGHSH and LQKENI. This CDR3 region has 18 residues. Deletions cut 5 bases from V and 5 bases from J, with 22 bases between. The CDR3 is CASSGRRDIYNRANVLTF. The CDR3 coding sequence is TGTGCCAGCTCAGGCCGCCGGGACATTTACAATCGGGCCAACGTCCTGACTTTC.

The chain has TRBV4-2 and TRBJ2-7; D may match TRBD1 or TRBD2 (5 bases each). V was pared by 3 bases and J by 2 bases, with 14 bases between. The CDR3 has 15 residues. Per germline, CDR1 LGHNA and CDR2 YNFKEQ. CDR3 in amino acids: CASSQAGSGAYEQYF. Written as DNA, the CDR3 is TGTGCCAGCAGCCAGGCAGGGTCCGGGGCCTACGAGCAGTACTTC.

This clone appeared a single time. V is TRBV10-1 and J is TRBJ2-2; 7 nucleotides match TRBD1. V gave up 11 bases and J gave up 1 base; unmatched junction bases: 16. In germline, CDR1 is WNHNN, CDR2 SYGVQD (reference sequence). The CDR3 is 17 amino acids. The CDR3 DNA follows: TGCGCCGTCCAAAAGCCCATGACAGGGTTGAACACCGGGGAGCTGTTTTTT. This encodes CAVQKPMTGLNTGELFF.

The J gene is TRBJ2-5, the V gene TRBV28, with TRBD2 matching 11 bases. Germline V gives CDR1 MDHEN, CDR2 SYDVKM. The CDR3 loop spans 16 amino acids. J gave up 1 base and V 2 bases, and 3 bases lay outside the gene matches. The CDR3 sequence: CASSLGTSGLQETQYF. The CDR3, as DNA: TGTGCCAGCAGTTTAGGGACTAGCGGTCTCCAAGAGACCCAGTACTTC.

This clone turned up a few times. The V gene is TRBV27, the J gene TRBJ1-4, with D maybe TRBD1 (5 bases). There are 16 residues in the CDR3. CDR1 and CDR2 from the germline V gene are MNHEY and SMNVEV (reference sequence). The V end was cut by 8 bases, the J end by 8 bases, with 24 bases between. The CDR3 DNA is TGTGCCAGCTCGGGGGTAGGGGCAGGGTTGGAGGAAAAACTGTTTTTT. Its protein product is CASSGVGAGLEEKLFF.

This clone was found once. The chain employs TRBV4-3 and TRBJ2-5, with TRBD2 matching 8 bases. CDR1 is LGHNA and CDR2 is YSLEER in the germline V gene. Trimming took 4 bases from V and 1 from J; bases not matched to a gene: 5. This CDR3 contains 15 residues. The CDR3 spells CASSRSLAGQETQYF. CDR3 bases: TGCGCCAGCAGCCGGTCTCTAGCGGGCCAAGAGACCCAGTACTTC.

Here the CDR3 reads CASSSSDSPYYEQYF. The CDR3 bases are TGTGCCAGCAGTTCCTCGGACTCCCCCTACTACGAGCAGTACTTC. The rearrangement uses TRBV6-6 and TRBJ2-7; tentative D call: TRBD2 (5 bases). The CDR3 totals 15 residues. Between the trimmed V and J ends, which lost 4 bases and 3 bases, there was a span of 16 bases. The germline V gene encodes CDR1 MNHNY and CDR2 SVGAGI (reference sequence).

The chain carries TRBV30 and TRBJ2-3; D remains unclear. Trimming pared 3 bases from V and 2 bases from J, leaving 9 bases between. Per germline, CDR1 GTSNPN and CDR2 SVGIG (reference sequence). This CDR3 contains 13 residues. CDR3 sequence reads: CAWRGDHTDTQYF. DNA for the CDR3: TGTGCCTGGAGGGGTGACCACACAGATACGCAGTATTTT.

This clone was seen a single time. The V call is TRBV6-1, the J call TRBJ2-7; the D is unclear. Germline CDR1 is MNHNS and CDR2 is SASEGT. This CDR3 has 10 amino acids. V was shortened by 0 bases and J by 12 bases, with 6 bases between the two germline ends. The CDR3 is CASSEASSYF. CDR3 nucleotides: TGTGCCAGCAGTGAAGCTTCTTCGTACTTC.

The chain recombines TRBV29-1 with TRBJ2-5; the D gene is possibly TRBD1 (5 bases). The germline V gene encodes CDR1 SQVTM and CDR2 ANQGSEA. The CDR3 has 15 amino acids. The V and J ends lost 3 bases and 2 bases respectively, with 16 bases between them. CDR3 amino acids: CSVDGMTAKQETQYF. CDR3 nucleotides: TGCAGCGTTGATGGTATGACAGCAAAGCAAGAGACCCAGTACTTC.

This clone turned up a few times. The chain's CDR3 is CSVEDLTGDLNIQYF. CDR3 DNA sequence: TGCAGCGTTGAAGATCTCACGGGGGACTTAAACATTCAGTACTTC. The chain links TRBV29-1 to TRBJ2-4, with D maybe TRBD2 (6 bases). V lost 0 bases to trimming and J lost 6 bases, with 15 bases between them. Germline V lookup: CDR1 SQVTM, CDR2 ANQGSEA. The CDR3 is 15 residues long.

The chain recombines TRBV5-1 with TRBJ2-1, with 8 bases that match TRBD2. Unmatched junction bases numbered 5, after V lost 0 bases and J lost 6 bases. Germline values: CDR1 SGHRS, CDR2 YFSETQ. The CDR3 has 15 residues. This chain's CDR3 is CASSLAGTRRNEQFF. The CDR3 DNA is TGCGCCAGCAGCTTGGCAGGGACTAGACGCAATGAGCAGTTCTTC.

The chain carries TRBV2 and TRBJ2-1; 8 bases line up with TRBD2. The J segment lost 2 bases and the V segment lost 7 bases, leaving 7 bases of the junction unmatched. The CDR3 is made up of 15 amino acids. The germline V gene encodes CDR1 SNHLY and CDR2 FYNNEI. The CDR3 protein is CASTKTSGPYNEQFF. The CDR3 DNA is TGTGCCAGCACGAAAACTAGCGGACCCTACAATGAGCAGTTCTTC.

The chain uses TRBV6-5 and TRBJ1-5; D unresolved. The germline gives CDR1 MNHEY, CDR2 SVGAGI. Trimming took 4 bases from V and 3 from J, leaving 13 bases between them. This CDR3 has 15 amino acids. CDR3 sequence reads: CASSSGIPFNQPQHF. The CDR3 DNA follows: TGTGCCAGCAGTTCGGGAATCCCCTTCAATCAGCCCCAGCATTTT.

This clone was counted between two and nine times. The chain employs TRBV29-1 and TRBJ2-1; TRBD2 aligns across 7 bases. There are 16 residues in the CDR3. Germline V CDR1 and CDR2: SQVTM, ANQGSEA. The J segment lost 0 bases and the V segment lost 7 bases, leaving 12 bases of the junction unmatched. For the CDR3, the DNA is TGCAGCGCCCCAATCCCCCTAGCGGACTCCTACAATGAGCAGTTCTTC. Amino acids: CSAPIPLADSYNEQFF.

This clone appeared a few times. The chain uses TRBV10-3 and TRBJ1-4; D is possibly TRBD1 (6 bases). Germline CDR1 ENHRY, CDR2 SYGVKD. This CDR3 has 15 amino acids. V lost 2 bases, J lost 0 bases, and 7 bases lay in between. As DNA, the CDR3 is TGTGCCATCAGTGAGGGACAGCCAACTAATGAAAAACTGTTTTTT. It specifies CAISEGQPTNEKLFF.

The genes are TRBV30 and TRBJ1-2, with 12 bases matching TRBD1. CDR3 length equals 15 residues. Germline V gene lookup returns CDR1 GTSNPN and CDR2 SVGIG (reference sequence). Trimming removed 0 bases from V and 7 bases from J; junction bases left unmatched: 6. The CDR3: CAWSVVGQGAGGYTF. CDR3 nucleotides: TGTGCCTGGAGTGTAGTGGGACAGGGGGCCGGTGGCTACACCTTC.

The chain recombines TRBV5-4 with TRBJ2-2; TRBD1 or TRBD2 may be the D gene (5 bases each). V was pared by 2 bases and J by 8 bases, with 13 bases between. This CDR3 has 14 amino acids. CDR1 is SGHNT, CDR2 YYREEE, per germline (reference sequence). This chain's CDR3 is CASSLWDRAGELFF. As DNA, the CDR3 is TGTGCCAGCAGCTTATGGGACCGCGCTGGGGAGCTGTTTTTT. The complete variable domain, with remaining parts taken from reference TRBV5-4 and TRBJ2-2, reads ETGVTQSPTHLIKTRGQQVTLRCSSQSGHNTVSWYQQALGQGPQFIFQYYREEENGRGNFPPRFSGLQFPNYSSELNVNALELDDSALYLCASSLWDRAGELFFGEGSRLTVL.

The rearrangement links TRBV18 to TRBJ2-7, with 10 bases lining up with TRBD1. J gave up 4 bases and V 6 bases, and 6 bases lay outside the gene matches. The V gene's germline CDR1 is KGHSH and CDR2 LQKENI. The CDR3 consists of 14 residues. CDR3 DNA sequence: TGTGCCAGCTCTCTTCCGGACAGGGGGTACGAGCAGTACTTC. The encoded protein is CASSLPDRGYEQYF.